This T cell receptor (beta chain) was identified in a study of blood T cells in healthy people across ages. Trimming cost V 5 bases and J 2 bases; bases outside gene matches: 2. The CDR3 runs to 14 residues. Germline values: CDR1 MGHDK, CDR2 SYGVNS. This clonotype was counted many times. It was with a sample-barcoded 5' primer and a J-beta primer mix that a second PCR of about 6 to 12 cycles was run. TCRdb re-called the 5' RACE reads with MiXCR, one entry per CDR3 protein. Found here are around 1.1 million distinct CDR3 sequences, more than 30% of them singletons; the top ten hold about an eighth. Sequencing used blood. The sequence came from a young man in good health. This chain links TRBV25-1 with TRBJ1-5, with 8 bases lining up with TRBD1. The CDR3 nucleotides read TGTGCCAGCAGTACAGGGGGGGGCAATCAGCCCCAGCATTTT. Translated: CASSTGGGNQPQHF.